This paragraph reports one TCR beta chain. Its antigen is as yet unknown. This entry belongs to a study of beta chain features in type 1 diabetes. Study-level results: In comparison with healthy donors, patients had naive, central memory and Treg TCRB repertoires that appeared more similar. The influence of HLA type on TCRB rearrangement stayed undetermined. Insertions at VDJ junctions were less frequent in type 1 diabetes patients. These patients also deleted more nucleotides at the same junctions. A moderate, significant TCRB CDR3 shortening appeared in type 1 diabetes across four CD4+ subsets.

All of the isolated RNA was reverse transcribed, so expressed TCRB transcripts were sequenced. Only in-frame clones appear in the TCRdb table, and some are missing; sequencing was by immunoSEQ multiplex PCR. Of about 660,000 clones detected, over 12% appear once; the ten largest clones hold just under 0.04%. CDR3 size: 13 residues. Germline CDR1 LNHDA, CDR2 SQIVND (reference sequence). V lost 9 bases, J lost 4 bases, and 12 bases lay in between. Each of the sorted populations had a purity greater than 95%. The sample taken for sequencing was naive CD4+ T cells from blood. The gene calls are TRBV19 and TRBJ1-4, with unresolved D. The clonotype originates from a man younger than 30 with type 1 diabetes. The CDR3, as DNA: TGTGCCAGCCTTCGGACCAGTAATGAAAAACTGTTTTTT. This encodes CASLRTSNEKLFF. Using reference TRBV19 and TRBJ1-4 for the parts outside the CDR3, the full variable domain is DGGITQSPKYLFRKEGQNVTLSCEQNLNHDAMYWYRQDPGQGLRLIYYSQIVNDFQKGDIAEGYSVSREKKESFPLTVTSAQKNPTAFYLCASLRTSNEKLFFGSGTQLSVL.